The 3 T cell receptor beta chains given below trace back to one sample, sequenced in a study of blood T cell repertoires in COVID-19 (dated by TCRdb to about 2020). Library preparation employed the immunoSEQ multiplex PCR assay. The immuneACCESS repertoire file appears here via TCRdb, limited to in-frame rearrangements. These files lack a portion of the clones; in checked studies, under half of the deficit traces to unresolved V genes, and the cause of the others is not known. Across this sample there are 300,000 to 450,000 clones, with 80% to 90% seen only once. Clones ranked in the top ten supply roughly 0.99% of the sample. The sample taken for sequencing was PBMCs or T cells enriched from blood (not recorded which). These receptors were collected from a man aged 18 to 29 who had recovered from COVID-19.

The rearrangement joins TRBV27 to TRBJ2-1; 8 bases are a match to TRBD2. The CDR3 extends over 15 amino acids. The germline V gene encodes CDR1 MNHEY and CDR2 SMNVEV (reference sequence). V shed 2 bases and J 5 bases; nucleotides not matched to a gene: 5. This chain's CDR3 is CASSLLTSVNNEQFF. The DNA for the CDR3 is TGTGCCAGCAGTTTACTGACTAGCGTAAACAATGAGCAGTTCTTC.

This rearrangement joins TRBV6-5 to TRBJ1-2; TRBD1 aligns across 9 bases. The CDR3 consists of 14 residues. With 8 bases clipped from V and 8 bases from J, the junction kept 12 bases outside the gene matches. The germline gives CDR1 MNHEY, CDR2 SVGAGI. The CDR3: CASAQWDRATGYTF. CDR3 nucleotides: TGTGCCAGCGCCCAGTGGGACAGGGCGACCGGCTACACCTTC.

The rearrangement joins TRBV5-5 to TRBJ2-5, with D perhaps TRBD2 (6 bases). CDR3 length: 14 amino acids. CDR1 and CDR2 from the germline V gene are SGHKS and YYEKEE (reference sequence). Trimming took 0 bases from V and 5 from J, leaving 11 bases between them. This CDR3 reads CASSLAGSPETQYF. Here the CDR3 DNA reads TGTGCCAGCAGCTTGGCCGGGAGCCCGGAGACCCAGTACTTC.